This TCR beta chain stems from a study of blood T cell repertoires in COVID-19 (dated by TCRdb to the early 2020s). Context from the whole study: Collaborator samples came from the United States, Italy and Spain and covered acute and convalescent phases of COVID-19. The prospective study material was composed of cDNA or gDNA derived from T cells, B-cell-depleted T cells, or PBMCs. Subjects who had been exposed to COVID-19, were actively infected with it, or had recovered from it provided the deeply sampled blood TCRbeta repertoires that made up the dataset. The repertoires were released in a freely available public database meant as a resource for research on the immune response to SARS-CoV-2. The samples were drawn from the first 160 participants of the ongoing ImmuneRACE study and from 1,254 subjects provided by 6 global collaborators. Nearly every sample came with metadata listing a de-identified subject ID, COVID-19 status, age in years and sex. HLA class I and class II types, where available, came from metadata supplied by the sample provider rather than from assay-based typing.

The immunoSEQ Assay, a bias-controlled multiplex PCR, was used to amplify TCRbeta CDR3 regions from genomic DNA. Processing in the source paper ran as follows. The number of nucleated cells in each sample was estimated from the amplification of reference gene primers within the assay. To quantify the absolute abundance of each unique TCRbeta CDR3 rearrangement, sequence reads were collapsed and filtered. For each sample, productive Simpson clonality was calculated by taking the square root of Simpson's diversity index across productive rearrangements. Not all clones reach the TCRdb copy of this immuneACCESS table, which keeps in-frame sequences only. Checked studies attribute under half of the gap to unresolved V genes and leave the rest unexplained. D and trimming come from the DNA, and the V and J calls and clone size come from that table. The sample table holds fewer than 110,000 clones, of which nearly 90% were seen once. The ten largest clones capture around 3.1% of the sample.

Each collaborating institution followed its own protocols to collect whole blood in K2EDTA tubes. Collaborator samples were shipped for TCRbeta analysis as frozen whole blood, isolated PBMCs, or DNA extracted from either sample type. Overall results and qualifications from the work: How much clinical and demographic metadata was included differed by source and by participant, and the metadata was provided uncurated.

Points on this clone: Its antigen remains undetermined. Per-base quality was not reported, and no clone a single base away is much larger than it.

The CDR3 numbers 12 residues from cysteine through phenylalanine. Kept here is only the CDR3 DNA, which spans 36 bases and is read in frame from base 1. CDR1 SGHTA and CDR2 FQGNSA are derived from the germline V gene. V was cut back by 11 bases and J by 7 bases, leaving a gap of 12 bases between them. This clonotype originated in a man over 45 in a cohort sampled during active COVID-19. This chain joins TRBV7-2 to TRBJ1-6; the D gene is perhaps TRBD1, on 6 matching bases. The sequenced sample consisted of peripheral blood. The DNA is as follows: TGTGCCGTCCAGGGGTTCAATTCACCCCTCCACTTT. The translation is CAVQGFNSPLHF.